The 4 T cell receptor beta chains below were found in one sample sequenced in a study of T cell responses to AZD1222 COVID-19 vaccine. Repertoires were generated with immunoSEQ multiplex PCR, while TCRdb's copy carries only in-frame clones and drops some. Of 150,000 to 180,000 clones listed, 87% are singletons. The sample consisted of peripheral blood, taken 28 days after the second AZD1222 dose. These TCRs come from an adult who received the AZD1222 COVID-19 vaccine.

The J gene is TRBJ1-1, the V gene TRBV25-1, with D perhaps matching TRBD1 (6 bases). The CDR3 sequence is 13 residues long. The V gene lost 7 bases and the J gene lost 4 bases, with 13 bases spanning the gap. Germline CDR1 and CDR2: MGHDK and SYGVNS. The DNA of the CDR3 is TGTGCCAGCACCCTAGGGGGGCTCACTGAAGCTTTCTTT. Translating it yields CASTLGGLTEAFF.

The gene calls are TRBV6-2 or TRBV6-3 and TRBJ2-7, with D unclear. The germline gives CDR1 MNHEY, CDR2 SVGEGT. Trimming took 2 bases from V and 5 from J, leaving 7 bases between them. The CDR3 runs to 12 residues. CDR3 sequence reads: CASSYRYHEQYF. CDR3 nucleotides: TGTGCCAGCAGTTACCGATACCACGAGCAGTACTTC.

This chain's CDR3 is CASSLFASTDTQYF. CDR3 bases: TGTGCCAGCAGTTTATTCGCCAGCACAGATACGCAGTATTTT. The chain joins TRBV27 to TRBJ2-3; D is unclear. The germline V and J ends were trimmed by 1 base and 0 bases, with 5 bases remaining between them. Germline V gives CDR1 MNHEY, CDR2 SMNVEV (reference sequence). The CDR3 is 14 amino acids.

The genes are TRBV6-2 or TRBV6-3 and TRBJ2-2, with 8 bases that match TRBD2. The V gene's germline CDR1 is MNHEY and CDR2 SVGEGT. The CDR3 covers 14 residues. The junction had 5 bases not matched to a gene; V was cut back by 6 bases and J by 5 bases. In nucleotides, the CDR3 is TGTGCCAGCAGCCCGGGACTAGTTACCGGGGAGCTGTTTTTT. Protein product: CASSPGLVTGELFF.